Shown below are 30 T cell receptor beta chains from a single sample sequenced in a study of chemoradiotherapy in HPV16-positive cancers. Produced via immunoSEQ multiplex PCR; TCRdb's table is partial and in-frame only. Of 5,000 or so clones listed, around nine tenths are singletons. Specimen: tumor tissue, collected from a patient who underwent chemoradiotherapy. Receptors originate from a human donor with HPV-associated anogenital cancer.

Written as DNA, the CDR3 is TGTGCCAGCAGCCCATTCGGGGGTGAAAAACTGTTTTTT. Its translation is CASSPFGGEKLFF. The chain combines TRBV27 with TRBJ1-4; weak D call: TRBD1 (5 bases). Germline CDR1 and CDR2: MNHEY and SMNVEV (reference sequence). The CDR3 covers 13 residues. Trimming took 6 bases from V and 7 from J, leaving 12 bases between them.

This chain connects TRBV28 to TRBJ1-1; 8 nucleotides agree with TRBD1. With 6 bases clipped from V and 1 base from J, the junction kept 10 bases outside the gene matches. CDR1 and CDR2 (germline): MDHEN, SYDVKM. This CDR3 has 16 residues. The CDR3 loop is CASRSGGAEGNTEAFF. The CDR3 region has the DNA TGTGCCAGCAGATCAGGGGGCGCGGAGGGGAACACTGAAGCTTTCTTT.

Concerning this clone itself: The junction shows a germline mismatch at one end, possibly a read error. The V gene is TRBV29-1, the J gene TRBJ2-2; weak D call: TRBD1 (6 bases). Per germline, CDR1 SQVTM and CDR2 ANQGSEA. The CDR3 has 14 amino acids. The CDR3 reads CSVEGGGRDRGAVF. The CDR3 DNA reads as TGCAGCGTTGAAGGAGGGGGTAGGGACCGGGGAGCTGTTTTT.

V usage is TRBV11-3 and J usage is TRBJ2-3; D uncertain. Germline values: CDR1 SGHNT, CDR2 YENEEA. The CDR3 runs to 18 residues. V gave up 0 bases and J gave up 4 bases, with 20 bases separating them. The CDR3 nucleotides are TGTGCCAGCAGCTTAGATAGGGCAGGTTCGAAACGGGCAGATACGCAGTATTTT. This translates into CASSLDRAGSKRADTQYF. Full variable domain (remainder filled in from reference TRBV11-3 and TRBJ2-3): EAGVVQSPRYKIIEKKQPVAFWCNPISGHNTLYWYLQNLGQGPELLIRYENEEAVDDSQLPKDRFSAERLKGVDSTLKIQPAELGDSAVYLCASSLDRAGSKRADTQYFGPGTRLTVL.

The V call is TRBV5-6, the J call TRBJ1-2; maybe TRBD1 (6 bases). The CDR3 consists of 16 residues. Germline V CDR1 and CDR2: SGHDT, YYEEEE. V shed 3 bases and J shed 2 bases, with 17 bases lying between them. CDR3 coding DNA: TGTGCCAGCAGCTCTTGGGGTTTGCAGGGGAACTATGGCTACACCTTC. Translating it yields CASSSWGLQGNYGYTF.

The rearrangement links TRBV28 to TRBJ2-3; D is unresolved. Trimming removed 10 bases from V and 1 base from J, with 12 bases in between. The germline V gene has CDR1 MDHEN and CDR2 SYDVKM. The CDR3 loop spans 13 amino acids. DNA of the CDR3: TGTGCCACCAAACTTAGGGGCACAGATACGCAGTATTTT. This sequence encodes CATKLRGTDTQYF.

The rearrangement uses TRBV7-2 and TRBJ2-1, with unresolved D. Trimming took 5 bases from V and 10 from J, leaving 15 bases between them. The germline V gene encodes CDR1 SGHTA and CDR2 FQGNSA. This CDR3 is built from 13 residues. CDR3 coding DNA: TGTGCCAGCAGCGAGGCCCTGATAGGGGAGCAGTTCTTC. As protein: CASSEALIGEQFF.

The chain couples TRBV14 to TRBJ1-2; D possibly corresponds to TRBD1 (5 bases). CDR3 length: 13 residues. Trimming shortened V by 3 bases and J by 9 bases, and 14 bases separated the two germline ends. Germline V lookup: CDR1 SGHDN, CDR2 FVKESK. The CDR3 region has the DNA TGTGCCAGCAGCCAGACCAGGGCATTGAGCTACACCTTC. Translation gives CASSQTRALSYTF.

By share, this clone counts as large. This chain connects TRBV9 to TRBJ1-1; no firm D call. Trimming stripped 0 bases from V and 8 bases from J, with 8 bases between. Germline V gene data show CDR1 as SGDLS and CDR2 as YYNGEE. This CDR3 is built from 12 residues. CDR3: CASSVGPDEAFF. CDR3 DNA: TGTGCCAGCAGCGTAGGGCCGGACGAAGCTTTCTTT. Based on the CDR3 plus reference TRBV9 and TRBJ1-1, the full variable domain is DSGVTQTPKHLITATGQRVTLRCSPRSGDLSVYWYQQSLDQGLQFLIQYYNGEERAKGNILERFSAQQFPDLHSELNLSSLELGDSALYFCASSVGPDEAFFGQGTRLTVV.

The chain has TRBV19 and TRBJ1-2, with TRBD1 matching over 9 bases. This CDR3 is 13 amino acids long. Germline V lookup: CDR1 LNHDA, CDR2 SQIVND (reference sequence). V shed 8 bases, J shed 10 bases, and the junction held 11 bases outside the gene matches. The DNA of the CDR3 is TGTGCCAGTCATCCGGGACAGGGCTCTCCCTACACCTTC. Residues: CASHPGQGSPYTF.

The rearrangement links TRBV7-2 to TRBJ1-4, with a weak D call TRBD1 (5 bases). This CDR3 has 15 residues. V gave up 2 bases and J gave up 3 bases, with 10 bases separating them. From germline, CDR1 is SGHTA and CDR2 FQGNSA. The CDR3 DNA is TGTGCCAGCAGCTTACTCGGAGGGGCTAATGAAAAACTGTTTTTT. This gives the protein CASSLLGGANEKLFF. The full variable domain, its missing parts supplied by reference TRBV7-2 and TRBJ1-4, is GAGVSQSPSNKVTEKGKDVELRCDPISGHTALYWYRQSLGQGLEFLIYFQGNSAPDKSGLPSDRFSAERTGGSVSTLTIQRTQQEDSAVYLCASSLLGGANEKLFFGSGTQLSVL.

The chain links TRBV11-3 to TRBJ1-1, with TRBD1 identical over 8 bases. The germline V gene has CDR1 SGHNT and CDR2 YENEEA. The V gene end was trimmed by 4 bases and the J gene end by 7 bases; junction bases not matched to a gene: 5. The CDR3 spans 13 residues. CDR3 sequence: CASSSRGLGEAFF. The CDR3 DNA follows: TGTGCCAGCAGCTCCAGGGGGCTGGGTGAAGCTTTCTTT.

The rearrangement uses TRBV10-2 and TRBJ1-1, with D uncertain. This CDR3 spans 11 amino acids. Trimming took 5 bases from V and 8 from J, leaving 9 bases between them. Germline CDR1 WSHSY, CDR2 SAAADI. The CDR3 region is CASSLPREAFF. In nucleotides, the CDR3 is TGCGCCAGCAGTTTGCCTAGGGAAGCTTTCTTT.

CDR3 sequence reads: CAISSLAGNTEAFF. The CDR3 DNA follows: TGTGCCATCAGTTCCTTGGCAGGGAACACTGAAGCTTTCTTT. This sequence joins TRBV10-3 and TRBJ1-1, with no clear D. The CDR3 extends over 14 amino acids. V gave up 5 bases and J gave up 1 base, with 11 bases separating them. Per the germline V gene, CDR1 is ENHRY and CDR2 is SYGVKD.

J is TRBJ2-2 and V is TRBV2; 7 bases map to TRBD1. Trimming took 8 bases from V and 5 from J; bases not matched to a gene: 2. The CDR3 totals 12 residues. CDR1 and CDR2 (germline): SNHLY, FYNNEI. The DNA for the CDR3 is TGTGCCAGCGACAGGGAAACCGGGGAGCTGTTTTTT. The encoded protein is CASDRETGELFF.

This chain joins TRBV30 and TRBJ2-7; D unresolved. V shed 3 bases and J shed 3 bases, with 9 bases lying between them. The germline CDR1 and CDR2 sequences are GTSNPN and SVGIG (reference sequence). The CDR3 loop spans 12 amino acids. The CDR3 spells CAWRTNFYEQYF. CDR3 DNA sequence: TGTGCCTGGAGGACGAACTTCTACGAGCAGTACTTC.

The CDR3 DNA is TGTGCCAGCAGTTACGGCTGGATGGGGAACACTGAAGCTTTCTTT. Amino acids: CASSYGWMGNTEAFF. This chain uses TRBV6-5 with TRBJ1-1; D is uncertain. The CDR3 is 15 amino acids. CDR1 and CDR2 (germline): MNHEY, SVGAGI. Trimming shortened V by 2 bases and J by 1 base, and 11 bases separated the two germline ends.

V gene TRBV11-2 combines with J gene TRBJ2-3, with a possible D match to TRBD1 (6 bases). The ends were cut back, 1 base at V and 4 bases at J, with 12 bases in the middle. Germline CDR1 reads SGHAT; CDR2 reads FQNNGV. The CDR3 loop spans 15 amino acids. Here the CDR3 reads CASSLALRGADTQYF. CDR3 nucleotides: TGTGCCAGCAGCTTAGCTCTCAGGGGTGCAGATACGCAGTATTTT.

The CDR3 DNA follows: TGTGCCAGCAGTTTTACCCCGGTGGGGACAGGGGATTTCGATACGCAGTATTTT. Protein sequence: CASSFTPVGTGDFDTQYF. This chain uses TRBV11-2 with TRBJ2-3; 10 bases align to TRBD1. Germline V gene lookup returns CDR1 SGHAT and CDR2 FQNNGV. V was pared by 6 bases and J by 6 bases, with 18 bases of the junction left unmatched. The CDR3 has 18 residues.

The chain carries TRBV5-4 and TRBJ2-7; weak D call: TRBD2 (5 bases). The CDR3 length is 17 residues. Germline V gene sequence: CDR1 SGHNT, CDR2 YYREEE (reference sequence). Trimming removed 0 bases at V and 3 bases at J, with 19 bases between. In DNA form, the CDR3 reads TGTGCCAGCAGCTTGGGTGGGTCGGGGAAGAAGTTCTACGAGCAGTACTTC. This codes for CASSLGGSGKKFYEQYF.

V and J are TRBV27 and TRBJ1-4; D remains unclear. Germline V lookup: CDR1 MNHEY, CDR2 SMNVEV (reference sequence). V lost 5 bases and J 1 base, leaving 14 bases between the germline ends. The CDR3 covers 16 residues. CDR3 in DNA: TGTGCCAGCAGTCCCGAGGGCCCAGGAACTAATGAAAAACTGTTTTTT. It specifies CASSPEGPGTNEKLFF.

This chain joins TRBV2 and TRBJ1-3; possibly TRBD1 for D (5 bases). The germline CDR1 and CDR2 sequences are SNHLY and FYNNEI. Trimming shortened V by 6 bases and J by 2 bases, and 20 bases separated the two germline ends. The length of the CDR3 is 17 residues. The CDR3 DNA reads TGTGCCAGCAGCCGATCAAGCAGGGACCTACCTGGAAACACCATATATTTT. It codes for CASSRSSRDLPGNTIYF.

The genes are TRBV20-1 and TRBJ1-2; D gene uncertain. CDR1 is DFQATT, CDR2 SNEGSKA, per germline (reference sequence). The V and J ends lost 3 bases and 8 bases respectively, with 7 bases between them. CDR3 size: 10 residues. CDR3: CSARTVGYTF. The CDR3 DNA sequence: TGCAGTGCTAGGACGGTAGGCTACACCTTC.

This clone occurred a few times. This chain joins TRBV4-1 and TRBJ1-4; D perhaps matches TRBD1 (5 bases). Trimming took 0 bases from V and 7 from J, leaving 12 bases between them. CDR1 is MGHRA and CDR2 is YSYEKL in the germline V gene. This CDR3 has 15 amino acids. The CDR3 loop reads CASSQDGGYSEKLFF. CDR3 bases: TGCGCCAGCAGCCAAGATGGGGGGTATAGTGAAAAACTGTTTTTT.

The DNA of the CDR3 is TGTGCCAGCAGTGAAGGGGTCGGGGCGTTAGAGACCCAGTACTTC. It specifies CASSEGVGALETQYF. This chain links TRBV6-1 with TRBJ2-5; D might be TRBD1 or TRBD2, each matching 5 bases. Trimming cost V 1 base and J 4 bases, with 13 bases left between them. The CDR3 is 15 amino acids. The germline gives CDR1 MNHNS, CDR2 SASEGT.

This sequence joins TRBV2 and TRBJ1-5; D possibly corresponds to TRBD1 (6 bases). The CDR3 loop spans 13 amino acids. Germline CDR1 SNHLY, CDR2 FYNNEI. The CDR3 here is CVAGGQRNQPQHF. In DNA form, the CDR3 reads TGTGTGGCGGGAGGACAGCGCAATCAGCCCCAGCATTTT.

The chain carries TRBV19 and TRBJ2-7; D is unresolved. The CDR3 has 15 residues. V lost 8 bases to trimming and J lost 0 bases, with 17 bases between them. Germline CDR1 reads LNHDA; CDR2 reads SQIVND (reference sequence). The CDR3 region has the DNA TGTGCCAGTGCTGCGGCAGCTGATAGCTCCTACGAGCAGTACTTC. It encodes CASAAAADSSYEQYF.

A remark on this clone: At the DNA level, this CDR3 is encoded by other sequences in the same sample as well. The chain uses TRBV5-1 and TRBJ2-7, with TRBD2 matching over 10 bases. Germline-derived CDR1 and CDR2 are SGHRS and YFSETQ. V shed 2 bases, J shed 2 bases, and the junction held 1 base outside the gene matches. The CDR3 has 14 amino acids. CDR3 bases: TGCGCCAGCAGCTTAACTAGCGGGACCTACGAGCAGTACTTC. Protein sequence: CASSLTSGTYEQYF.

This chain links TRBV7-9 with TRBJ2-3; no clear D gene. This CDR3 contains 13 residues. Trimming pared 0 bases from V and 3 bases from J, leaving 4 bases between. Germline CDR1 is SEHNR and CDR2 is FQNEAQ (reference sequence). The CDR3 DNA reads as TGTGCCAGCAGCTTAGCTTTGACAGATACGCAGTATTTT. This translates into CASSLALTDTQYF.

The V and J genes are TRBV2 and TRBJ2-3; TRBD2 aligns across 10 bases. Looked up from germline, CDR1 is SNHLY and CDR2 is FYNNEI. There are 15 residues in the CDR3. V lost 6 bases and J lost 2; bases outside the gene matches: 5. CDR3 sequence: CASSMGLASTDTQYF. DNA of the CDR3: TGTGCCAGCAGCATGGGACTAGCGTCCACAGATACGCAGTATTTT. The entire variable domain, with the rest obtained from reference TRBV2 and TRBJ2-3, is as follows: EPEVTQTPSHQVTQMGQEVILRCVPISNHLYFYWYRQILGQKVEFLVSFYNNEISEKSEIFDDQFSVERPDGSNFTLKIRSTKLEDSAMYFCASSMGLASTDTQYFGPGTRLTVL.